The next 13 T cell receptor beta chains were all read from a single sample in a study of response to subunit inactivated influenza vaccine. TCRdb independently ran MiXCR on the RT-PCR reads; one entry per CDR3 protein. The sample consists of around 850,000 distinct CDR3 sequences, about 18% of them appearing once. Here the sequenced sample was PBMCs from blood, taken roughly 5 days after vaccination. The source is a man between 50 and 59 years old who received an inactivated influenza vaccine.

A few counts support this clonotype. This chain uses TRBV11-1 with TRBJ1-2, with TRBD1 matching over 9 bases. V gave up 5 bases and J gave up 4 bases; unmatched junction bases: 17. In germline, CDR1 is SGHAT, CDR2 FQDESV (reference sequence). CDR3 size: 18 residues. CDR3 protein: CASSQDRGAFKEIYGYTF. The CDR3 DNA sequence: TGTGCCAGCAGCCAGGACAGGGGAGCCTTTAAGGAGATCTATGGCTACACCTTC.

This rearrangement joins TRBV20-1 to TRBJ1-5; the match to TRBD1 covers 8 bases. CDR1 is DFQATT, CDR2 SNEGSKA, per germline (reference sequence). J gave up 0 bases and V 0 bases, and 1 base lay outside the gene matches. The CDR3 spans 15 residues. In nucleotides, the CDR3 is TGCAGTGCTAGAGACAGGGGGCCTAGCAATCAGCCCCAGCATTTT. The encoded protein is CSARDRGPSNQPQHF.

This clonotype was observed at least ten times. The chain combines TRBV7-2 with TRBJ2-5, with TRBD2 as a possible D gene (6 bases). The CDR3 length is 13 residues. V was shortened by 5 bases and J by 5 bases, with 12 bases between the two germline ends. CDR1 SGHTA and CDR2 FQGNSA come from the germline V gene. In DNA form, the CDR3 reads TGTGCCAGCAGCCTGGCGGGGAGGGAGACCCAGTACTTC. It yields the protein CASSLAGRETQYF.

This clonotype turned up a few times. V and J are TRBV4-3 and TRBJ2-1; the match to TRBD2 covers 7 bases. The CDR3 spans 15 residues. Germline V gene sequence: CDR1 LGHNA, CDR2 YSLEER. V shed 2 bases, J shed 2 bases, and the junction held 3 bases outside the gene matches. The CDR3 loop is CASSQPRGAYNEQFF. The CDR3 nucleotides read TGCGCCAGCAGCCAACCACGGGGGGCCTACAATGAGCAGTTCTTC.

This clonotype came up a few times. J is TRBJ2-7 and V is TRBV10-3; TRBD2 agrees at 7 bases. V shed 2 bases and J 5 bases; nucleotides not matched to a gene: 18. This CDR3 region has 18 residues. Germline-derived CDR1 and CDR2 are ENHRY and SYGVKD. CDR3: CAISEVPGGREGLHEQYF. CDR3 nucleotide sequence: TGTGCCATCAGTGAGGTTCCTGGAGGTAGGGAGGGATTGCACGAGCAGTACTTC.

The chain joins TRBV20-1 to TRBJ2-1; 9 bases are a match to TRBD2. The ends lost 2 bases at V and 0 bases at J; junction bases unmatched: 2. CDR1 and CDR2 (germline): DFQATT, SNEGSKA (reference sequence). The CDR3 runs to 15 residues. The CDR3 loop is CSARPSGISYNEQFF. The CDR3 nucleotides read TGCAGTGCTAGACCTAGCGGGATCTCCTACAATGAGCAGTTCTTC.

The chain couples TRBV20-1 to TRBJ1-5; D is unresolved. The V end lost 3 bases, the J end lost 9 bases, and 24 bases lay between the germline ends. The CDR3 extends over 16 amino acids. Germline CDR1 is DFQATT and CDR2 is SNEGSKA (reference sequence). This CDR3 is CSASRRYESSQVPQHF. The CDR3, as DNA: TGCAGTGCTAGTCGGCGTTATGAATCCTCCCAGGTGCCCCAGCATTTT.

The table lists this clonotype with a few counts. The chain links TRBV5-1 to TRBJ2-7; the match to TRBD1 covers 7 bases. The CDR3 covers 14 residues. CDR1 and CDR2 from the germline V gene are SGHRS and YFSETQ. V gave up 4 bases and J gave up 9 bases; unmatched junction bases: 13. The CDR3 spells CASSPDRSRSLQYF. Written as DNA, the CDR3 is TGCGCCAGCAGCCCGGACAGGAGTAGATCATTGCAGTACTTC.

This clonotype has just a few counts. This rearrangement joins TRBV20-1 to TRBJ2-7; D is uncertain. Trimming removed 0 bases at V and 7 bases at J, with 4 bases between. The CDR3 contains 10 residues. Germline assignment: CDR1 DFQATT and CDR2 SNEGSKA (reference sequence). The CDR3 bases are TGCAGTGCTAGAGATCTTGAGCAGTACTTC. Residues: CSARDLEQYF.

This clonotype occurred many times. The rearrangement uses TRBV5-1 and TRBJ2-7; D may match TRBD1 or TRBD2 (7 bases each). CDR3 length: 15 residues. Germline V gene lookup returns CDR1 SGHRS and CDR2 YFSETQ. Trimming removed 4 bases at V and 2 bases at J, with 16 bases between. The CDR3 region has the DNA TGCGCCAGCAGCACAACAGGGGAGGGAACCTACGAGCAGTACTTC. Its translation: CASSTTGEGTYEQYF.

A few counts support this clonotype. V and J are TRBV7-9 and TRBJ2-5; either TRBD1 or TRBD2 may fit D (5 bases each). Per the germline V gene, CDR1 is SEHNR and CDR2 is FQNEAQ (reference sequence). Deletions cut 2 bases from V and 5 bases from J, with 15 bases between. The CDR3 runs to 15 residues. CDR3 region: CASSLKGRDEETQYF. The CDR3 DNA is TGTGCCAGCAGCTTAAAGGGCAGGGACGAGGAGACCCAGTACTTC.

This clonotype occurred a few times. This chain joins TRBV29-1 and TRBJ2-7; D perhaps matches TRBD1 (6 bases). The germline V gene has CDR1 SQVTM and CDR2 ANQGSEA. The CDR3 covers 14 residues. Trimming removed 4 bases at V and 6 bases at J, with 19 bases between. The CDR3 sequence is CSVVRGGRAGEQYF. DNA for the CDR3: TGCAGCGTTGTGCGTGGGGGCAGGGCGGGCGAGCAGTACTTC.

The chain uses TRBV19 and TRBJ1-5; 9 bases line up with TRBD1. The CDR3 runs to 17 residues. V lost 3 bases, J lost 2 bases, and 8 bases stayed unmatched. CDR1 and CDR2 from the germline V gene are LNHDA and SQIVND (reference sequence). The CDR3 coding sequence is TGTGCCAGTAGTATTCTGTGGACAGGGGCAGGCAATCAGCCCCAGCATTTT. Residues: CASSILWTGAGNQPQHF. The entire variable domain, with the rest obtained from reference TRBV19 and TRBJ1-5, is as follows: DGGITQSPKYLFRKEGQNVTLSCEQNLNHDAMYWYRQDPGQGLRLIYYSQIVNDFQKGDIAEGYSVSREKKESFPLTVTSAQKNPTAFYLCASSILWTGAGNQPQHFGDGTRLSIL.